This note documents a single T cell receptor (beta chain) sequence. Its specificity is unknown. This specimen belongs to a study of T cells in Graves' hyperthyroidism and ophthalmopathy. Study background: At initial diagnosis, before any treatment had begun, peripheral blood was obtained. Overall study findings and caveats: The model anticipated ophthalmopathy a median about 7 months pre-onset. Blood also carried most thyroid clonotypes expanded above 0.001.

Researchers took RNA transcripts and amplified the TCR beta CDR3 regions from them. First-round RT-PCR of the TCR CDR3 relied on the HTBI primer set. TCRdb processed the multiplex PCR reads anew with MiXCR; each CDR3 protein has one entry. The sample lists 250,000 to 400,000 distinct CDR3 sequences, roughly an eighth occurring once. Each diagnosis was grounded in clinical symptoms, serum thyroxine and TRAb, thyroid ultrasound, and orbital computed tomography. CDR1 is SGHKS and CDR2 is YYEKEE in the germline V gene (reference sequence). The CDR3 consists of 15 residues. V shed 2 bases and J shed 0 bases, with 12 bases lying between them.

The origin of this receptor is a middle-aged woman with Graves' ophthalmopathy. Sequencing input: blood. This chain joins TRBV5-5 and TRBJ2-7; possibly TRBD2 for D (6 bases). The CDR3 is CASSFAGGSSYEQYF. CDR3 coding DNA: TGTGCCAGCAGCTTTGCCGGGGGTAGCTCCTACGAGCAGTACTTC.